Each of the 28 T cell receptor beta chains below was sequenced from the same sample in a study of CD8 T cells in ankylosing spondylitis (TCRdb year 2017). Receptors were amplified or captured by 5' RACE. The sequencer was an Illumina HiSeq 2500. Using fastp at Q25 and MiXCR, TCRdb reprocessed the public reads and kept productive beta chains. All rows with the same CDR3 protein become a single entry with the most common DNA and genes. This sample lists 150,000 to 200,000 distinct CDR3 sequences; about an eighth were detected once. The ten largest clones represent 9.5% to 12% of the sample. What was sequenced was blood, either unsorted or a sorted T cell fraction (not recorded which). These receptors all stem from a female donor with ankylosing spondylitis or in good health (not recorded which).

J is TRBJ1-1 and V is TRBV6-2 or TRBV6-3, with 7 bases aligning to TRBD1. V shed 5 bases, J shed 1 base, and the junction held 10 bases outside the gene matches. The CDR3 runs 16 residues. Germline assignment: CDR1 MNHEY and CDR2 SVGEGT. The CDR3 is CASSRDRVVRNTEAFF. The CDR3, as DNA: TGTGCCAGCAGTCGTGACAGGGTGGTACGGAACACTGAAGCTTTCTTT.

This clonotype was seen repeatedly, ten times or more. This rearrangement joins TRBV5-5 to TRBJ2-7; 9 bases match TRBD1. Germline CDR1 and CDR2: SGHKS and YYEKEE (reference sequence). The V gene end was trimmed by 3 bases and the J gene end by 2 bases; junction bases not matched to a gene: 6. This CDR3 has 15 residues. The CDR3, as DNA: TGTGCCAGCAGCTCATCGGACAGGGGCGCCTACGAGCAGTACTTC. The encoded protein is CASSSSDRGAYEQYF.

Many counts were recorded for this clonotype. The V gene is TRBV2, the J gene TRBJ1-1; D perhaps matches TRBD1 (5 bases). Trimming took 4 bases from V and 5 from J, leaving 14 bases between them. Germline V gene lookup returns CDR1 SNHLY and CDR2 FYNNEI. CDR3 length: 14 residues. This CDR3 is CASSAGGGGTEAFF. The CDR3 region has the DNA TGTGCCAGCAGTGCCGGGGGTGGAGGTACTGAAGCTTTCTTT.

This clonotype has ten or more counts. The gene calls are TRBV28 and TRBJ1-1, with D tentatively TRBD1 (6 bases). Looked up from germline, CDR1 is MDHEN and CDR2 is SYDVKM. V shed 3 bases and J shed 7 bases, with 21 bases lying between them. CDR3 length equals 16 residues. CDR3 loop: CASSFPGGGGRFEAFF. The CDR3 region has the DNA TGTGCCAGCAGTTTCCCTGGTGGGGGGGGGCGTTTTGAAGCTTTCTTT.

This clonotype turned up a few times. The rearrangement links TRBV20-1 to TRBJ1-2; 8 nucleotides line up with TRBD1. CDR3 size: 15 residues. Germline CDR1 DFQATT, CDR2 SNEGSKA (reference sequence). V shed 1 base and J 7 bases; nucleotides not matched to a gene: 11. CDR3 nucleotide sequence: TGCAGTGCTAGAGCTCGCCACGACAGGGGAGGTGGCTACACCTTC. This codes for CSARARHDRGGGYTF.

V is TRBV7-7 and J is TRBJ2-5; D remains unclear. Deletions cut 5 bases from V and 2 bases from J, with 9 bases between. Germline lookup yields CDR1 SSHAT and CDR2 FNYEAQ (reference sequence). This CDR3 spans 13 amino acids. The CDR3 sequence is CASSHLQQETQYF. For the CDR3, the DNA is TGTGCCAGCAGCCACCTACAGCAAGAGACCCAGTACTTC.

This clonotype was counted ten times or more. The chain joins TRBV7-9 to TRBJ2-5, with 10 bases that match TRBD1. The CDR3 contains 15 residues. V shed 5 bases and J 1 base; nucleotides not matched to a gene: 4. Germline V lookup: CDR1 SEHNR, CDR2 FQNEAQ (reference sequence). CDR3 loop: CASSLGDRGQETQYF. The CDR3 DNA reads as TGTGCCAGCAGCCTCGGGGACAGGGGCCAAGAGACCCAGTACTTC. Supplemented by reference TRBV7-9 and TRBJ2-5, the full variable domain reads DTGVSQNPRHKITKRGQNVTFRCDPISEHNRLYWYRQTLGQGPEFLTYFQNEAQLEKSRLLSDRFSAERPKGSFSTLEIQRTEQGDSAMYLCASSLGDRGQETQYFGPGTRLLVL.

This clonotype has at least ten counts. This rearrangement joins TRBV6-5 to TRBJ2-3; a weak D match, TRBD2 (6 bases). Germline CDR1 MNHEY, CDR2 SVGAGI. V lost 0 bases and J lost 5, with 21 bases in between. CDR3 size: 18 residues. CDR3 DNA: TGTGCCAGCAGTTACTCGGCCCCGGGTAGCGGCCTTGGAGATACGCAGTATTTT. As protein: CASSYSAPGSGLGDTQYF.

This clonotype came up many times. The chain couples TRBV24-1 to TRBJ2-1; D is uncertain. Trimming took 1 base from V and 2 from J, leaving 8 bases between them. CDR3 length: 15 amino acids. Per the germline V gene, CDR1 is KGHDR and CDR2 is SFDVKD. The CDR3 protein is CATSDFRATYNEQFF. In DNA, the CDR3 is TGTGCCACCAGTGATTTTAGGGCGACCTACAATGAGCAGTTCTTC.

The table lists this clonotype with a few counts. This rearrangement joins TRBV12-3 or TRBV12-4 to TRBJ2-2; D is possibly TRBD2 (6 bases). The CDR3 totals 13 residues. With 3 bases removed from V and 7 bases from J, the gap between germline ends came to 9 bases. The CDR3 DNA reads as TGTGCCAGCAGTTTGTCGCGGGGCGGGGAGCTGTTTTTT. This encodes CASSLSRGGELFF.

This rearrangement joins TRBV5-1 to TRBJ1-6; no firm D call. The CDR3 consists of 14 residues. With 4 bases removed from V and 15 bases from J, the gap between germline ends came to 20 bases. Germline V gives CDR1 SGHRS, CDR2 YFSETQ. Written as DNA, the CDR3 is TGCGCCAGCAGCCCCGGGTCGTCCACTATACGCCTCCACTTT. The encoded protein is CASSPGSSTIRLHF.

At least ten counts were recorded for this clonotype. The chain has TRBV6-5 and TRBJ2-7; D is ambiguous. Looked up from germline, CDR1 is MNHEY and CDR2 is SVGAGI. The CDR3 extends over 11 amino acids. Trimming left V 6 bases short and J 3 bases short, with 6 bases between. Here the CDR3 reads CASSYYYEQYF. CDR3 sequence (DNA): TGTGCCAGCAGCTATTACTACGAGCAGTACTTC.

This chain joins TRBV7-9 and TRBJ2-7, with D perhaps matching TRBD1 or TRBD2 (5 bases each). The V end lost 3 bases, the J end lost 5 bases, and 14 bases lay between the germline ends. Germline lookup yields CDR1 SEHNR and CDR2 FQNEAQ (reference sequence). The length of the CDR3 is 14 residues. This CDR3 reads CASSFFQGPHEQYF. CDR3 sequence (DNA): TGTGCCAGCAGCTTTTTCCAGGGACCTCACGAGCAGTACTTC.

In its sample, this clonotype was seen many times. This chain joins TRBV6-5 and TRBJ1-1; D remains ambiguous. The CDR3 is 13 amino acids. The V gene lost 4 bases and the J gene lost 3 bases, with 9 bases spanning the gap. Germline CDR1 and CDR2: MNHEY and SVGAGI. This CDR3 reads CASSSSSYTEAFF. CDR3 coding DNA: TGTGCCAGCAGTTCCTCGAGTTACACTGAAGCTTTCTTT.

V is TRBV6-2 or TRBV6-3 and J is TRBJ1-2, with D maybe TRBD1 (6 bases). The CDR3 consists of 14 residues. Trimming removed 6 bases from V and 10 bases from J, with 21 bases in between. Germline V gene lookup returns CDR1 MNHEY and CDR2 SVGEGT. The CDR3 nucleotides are TGTGCCAGCAGCGAGTTTCGAACAGGGAGTGACTACACCTTC. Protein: CASSEFRTGSDYTF.

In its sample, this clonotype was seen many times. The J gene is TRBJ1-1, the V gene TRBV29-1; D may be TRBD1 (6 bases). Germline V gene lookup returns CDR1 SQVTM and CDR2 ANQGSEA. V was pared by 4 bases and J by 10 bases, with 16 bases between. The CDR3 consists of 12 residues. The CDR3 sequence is CSVGQTGTGAFF. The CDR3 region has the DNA TGCAGCGTTGGCCAAACAGGGACCGGAGCTTTCTTT.

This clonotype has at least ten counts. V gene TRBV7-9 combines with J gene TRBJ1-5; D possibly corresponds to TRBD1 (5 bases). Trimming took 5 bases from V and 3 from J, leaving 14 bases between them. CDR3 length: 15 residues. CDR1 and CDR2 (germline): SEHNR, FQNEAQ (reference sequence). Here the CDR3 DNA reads TGTGCCAGCAGCCCCATGGGGGGGAACAATCAGCCCCAGCATTTT. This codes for CASSPMGGNNQPQHF. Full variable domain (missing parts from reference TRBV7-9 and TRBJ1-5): DTGVSQNPRHKITKRGQNVTFRCDPISEHNRLYWYRQTLGQGPEFLTYFQNEAQLEKSRLLSDRFSAERPKGSFSTLEIQRTEQGDSAMYLCASSPMGGNNQPQHFGDGTRLSIL.

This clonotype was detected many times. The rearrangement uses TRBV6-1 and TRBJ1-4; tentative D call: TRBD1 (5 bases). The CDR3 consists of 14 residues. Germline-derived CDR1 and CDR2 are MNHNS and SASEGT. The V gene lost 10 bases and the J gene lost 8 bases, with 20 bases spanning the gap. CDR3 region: CATSTALLGEKLFF. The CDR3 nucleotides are TGTGCCACCTCGACAGCCCTTCTAGGGGAAAAACTGTTTTTT.

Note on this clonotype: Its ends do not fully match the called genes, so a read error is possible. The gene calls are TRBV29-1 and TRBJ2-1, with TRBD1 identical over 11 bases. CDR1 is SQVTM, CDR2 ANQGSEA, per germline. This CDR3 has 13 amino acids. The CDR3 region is CSAGTGGTNGQFF. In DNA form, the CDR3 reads TGCAGCGCCGGGACAGGGGGAACGAATGGGCAGTTCTTC.

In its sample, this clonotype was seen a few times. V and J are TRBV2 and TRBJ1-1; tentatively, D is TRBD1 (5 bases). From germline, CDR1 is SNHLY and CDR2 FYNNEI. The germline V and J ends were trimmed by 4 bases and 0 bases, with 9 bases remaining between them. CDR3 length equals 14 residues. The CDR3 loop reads CASSVEGLNTEAFF. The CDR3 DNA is TGTGCCAGCAGTGTGGAGGGGCTGAACACTGAAGCTTTCTTT.

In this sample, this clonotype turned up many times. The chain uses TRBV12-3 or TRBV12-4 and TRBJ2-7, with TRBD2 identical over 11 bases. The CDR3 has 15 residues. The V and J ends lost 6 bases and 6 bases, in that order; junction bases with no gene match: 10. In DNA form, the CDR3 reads TGTGCCAGCAGGCCGATAGCGGGAGGGACAGGCGAGCAGTACTTC. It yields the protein CASRPIAGGTGEQYF.

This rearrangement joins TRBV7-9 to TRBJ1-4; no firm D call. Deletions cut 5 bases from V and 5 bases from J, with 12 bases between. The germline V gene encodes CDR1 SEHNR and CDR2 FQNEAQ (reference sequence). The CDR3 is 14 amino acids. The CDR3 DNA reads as TGTGCCAGCAGCCCCCCTTCTCGGAATGAAAAACTGTTTTTT. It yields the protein CASSPPSRNEKLFF. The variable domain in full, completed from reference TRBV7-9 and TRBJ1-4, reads DTGVSQNPRHKITKRGQNVTFRCDPISEHNRLYWYRQTLGQGPEFLTYFQNEAQLEKSRLLSDRFSAERPKGSFSTLEIQRTEQGDSAMYLCASSPPSRNEKLFFGSGTQLSVL.

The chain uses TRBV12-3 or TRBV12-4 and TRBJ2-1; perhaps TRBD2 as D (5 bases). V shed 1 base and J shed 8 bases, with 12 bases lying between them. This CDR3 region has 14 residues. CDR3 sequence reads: CASSLVSVDYEQFF. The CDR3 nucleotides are TGTGCCAGCAGTTTAGTTAGTGTGGACTATGAGCAGTTCTTC.

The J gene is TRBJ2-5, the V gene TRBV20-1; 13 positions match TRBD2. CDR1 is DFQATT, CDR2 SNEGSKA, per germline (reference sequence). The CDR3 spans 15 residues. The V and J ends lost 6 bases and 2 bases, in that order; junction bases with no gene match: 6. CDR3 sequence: CSAGAGLAGQETQYF. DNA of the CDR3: TGCAGTGCAGGAGCGGGACTAGCGGGGCAAGAGACCCAGTACTTC.

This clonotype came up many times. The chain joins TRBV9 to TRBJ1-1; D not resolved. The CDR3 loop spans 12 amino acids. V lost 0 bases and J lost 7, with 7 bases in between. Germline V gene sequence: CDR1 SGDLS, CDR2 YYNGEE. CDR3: CASSVGWFEAFF. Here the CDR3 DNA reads TGTGCCAGCAGCGTAGGGTGGTTTGAAGCTTTCTTT. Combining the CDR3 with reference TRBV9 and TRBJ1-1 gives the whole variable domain DSGVTQTPKHLITATGQRVTLRCSPRSGDLSVYWYQQSLDQGLQFLIQYYNGEERAKGNILERFSAQQFPDLHSELNLSSLELGDSALYFCASSVGWFEAFFGQGTRLTVV.

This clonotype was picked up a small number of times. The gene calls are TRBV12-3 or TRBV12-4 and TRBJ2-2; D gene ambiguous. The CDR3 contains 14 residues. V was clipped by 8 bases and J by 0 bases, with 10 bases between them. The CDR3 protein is CASPAAANTGELFF. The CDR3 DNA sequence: TGTGCCAGCCCGGCGGCAGCGAACACCGGGGAGCTGTTTTTT.

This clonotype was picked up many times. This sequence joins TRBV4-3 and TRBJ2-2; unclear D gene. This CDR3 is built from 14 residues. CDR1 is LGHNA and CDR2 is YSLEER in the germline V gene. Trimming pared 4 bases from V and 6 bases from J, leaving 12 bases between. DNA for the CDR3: TGCGCCAGCAGCCGGGAACGAGGAGCCGGGGAGCTGTTTTTT. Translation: CASSRERGAGELFF.

The CDR3: CASSLQGLNSPLHF. CDR3 DNA: TGCGCCAGCAGTTTACAGGGACTTAATTCACCCCTCCACTTT. The chain employs TRBV5-1 and TRBJ1-6, with D perhaps matching TRBD1 (6 bases). The CDR3 is 14 amino acids. Germline CDR1 and CDR2: SGHRS and YFSETQ. The V gene lost 5 bases and the J gene lost 6 bases, with 12 bases spanning the gap.